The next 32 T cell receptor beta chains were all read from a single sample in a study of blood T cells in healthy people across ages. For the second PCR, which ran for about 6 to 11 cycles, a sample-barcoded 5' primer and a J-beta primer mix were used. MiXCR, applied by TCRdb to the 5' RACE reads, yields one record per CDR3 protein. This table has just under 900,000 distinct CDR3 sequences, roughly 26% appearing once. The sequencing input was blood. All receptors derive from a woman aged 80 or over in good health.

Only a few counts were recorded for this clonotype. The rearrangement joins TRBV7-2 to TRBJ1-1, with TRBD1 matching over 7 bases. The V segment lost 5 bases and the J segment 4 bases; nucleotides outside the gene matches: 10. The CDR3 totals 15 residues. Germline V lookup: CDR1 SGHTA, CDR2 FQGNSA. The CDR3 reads CASSHNRGGSTEAFF. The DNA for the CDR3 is TGTGCCAGCAGCCACAACAGGGGAGGGAGCACTGAAGCTTTCTTT.

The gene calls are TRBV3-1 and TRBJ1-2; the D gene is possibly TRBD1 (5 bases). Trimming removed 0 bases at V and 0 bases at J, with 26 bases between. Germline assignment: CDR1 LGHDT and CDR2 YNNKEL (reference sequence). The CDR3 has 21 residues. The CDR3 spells CASSQEGGTRLRKVANYGYTF. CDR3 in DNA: TGTGCCAGCAGCCAAGAGGGTGGGACCCGGTTAAGGAAGGTAGCTAACTATGGCTACACCTTC.

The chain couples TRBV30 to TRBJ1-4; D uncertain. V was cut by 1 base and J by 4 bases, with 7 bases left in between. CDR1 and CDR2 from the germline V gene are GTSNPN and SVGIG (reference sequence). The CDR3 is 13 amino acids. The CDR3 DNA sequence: TGTGCCTGGAGTGGCGGTTTTAATGAAAAACTGTTTTTT. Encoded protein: CAWSGGFNEKLFF. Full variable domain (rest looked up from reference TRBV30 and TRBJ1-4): SQTIHQWPATLVQPVGSPLSLECTVEGTSNPNLYWYRQAAGRGLQLLFYSVGIGQISSEVPQNLSASRPQDRQFILSSKKLLLSDSGFYLCAWSGGFNEKLFFGSGTQLSVL.

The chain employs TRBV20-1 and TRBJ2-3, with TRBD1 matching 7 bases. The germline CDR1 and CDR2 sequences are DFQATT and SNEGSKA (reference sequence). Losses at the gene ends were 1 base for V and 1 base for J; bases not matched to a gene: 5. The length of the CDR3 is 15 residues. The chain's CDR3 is CSARATTGRTDTQYF. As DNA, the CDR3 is TGCAGTGCTAGAGCAACGACAGGGCGCACAGATACGCAGTATTTT.

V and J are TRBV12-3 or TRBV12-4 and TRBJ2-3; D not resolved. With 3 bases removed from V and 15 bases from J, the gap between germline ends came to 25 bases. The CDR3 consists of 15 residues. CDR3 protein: CASSFGSASTDAEYF. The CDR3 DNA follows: TGTGCCAGCAGTTTCGGCAGCGCGAGCACAGATGCGGAATATTTT.

The CDR3, as DNA: TGTGCCAGCAGTCCATCCGGCGGGGGGGCCCTAAACATTCAGTACTTC. Amino acids: CASSPSGGGALNIQYF. The rearrangement uses TRBV7-2 and TRBJ2-4; 9 bases are a match to TRBD2. CDR1 is SGHTA, CDR2 FQGNSA, per germline. The CDR3 extends over 16 amino acids. V was pared by 6 bases and J by 6 bases, with 12 bases of the junction left unmatched.

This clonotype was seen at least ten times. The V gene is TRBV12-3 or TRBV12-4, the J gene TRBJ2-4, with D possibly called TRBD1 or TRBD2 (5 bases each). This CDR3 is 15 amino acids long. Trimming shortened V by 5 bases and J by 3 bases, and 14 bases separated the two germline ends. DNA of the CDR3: TGTGCCAGCAGTGAAACAGGAGGAGTCAAAAACATTCAGTACTTC. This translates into CASSETGGVKNIQYF.

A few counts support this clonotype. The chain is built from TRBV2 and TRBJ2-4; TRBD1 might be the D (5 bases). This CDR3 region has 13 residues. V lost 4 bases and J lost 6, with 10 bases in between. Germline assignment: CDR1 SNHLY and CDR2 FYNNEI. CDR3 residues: CASSGIQGNIQYF. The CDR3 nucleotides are TGTGCCAGCAGTGGGATCCAGGGAAACATTCAGTACTTC. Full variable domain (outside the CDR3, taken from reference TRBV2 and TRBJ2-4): EPEVTQTPSHQVTQMGQEVILRCVPISNHLYFYWYRQILGQKVEFLVSFYNNEISEKSEIFDDQFSVERPDGSNFTLKIRSTKLEDSAMYFCASSGIQGNIQYFGAGTRLSVL.

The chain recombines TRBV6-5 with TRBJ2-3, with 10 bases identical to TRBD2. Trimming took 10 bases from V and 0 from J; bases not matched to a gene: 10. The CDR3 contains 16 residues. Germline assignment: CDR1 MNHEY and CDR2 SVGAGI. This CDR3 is CATSRTSGTSTDTQYF. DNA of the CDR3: TGTGCCACCTCCCGGACTAGCGGAACTAGCACAGATACGCAGTATTTT.

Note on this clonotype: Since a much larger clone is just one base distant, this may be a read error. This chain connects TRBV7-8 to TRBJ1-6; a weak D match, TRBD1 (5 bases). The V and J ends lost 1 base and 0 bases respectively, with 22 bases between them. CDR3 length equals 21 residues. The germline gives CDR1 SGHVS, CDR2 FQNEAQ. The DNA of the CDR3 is TGTGCCAGCAGCTTAGTCTCTTGGCGGGTGGGGCCAAGCTCCTATAATTCACCCCTCCACTTT. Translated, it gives CASSLVSWRVGPSSYNSPLHF.

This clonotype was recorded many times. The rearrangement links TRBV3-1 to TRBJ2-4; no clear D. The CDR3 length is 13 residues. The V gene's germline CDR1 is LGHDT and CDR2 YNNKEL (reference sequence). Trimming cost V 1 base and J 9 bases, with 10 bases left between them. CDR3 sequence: CASSQGLMSIQYF. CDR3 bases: TGTGCCAGCAGCCAAGGGTTGATGAGCATTCAGTACTTC.

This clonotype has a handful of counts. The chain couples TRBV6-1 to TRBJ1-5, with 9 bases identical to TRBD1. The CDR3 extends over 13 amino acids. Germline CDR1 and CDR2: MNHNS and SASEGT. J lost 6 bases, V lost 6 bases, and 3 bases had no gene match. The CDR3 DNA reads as TGTGCCAGCAGGGGGACAGGGTTTCAGCCCCAGCATTTT. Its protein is CASRGTGFQPQHF.

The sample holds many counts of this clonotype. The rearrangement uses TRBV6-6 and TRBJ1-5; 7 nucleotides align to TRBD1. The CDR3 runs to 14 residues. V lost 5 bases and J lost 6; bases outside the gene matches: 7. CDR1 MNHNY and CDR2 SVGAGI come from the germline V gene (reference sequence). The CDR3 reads CASSPAGGGQPQHF. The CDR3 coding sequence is TGTGCCAGCAGTCCTGCAGGGGGTGGTCAGCCCCAGCATTTT.

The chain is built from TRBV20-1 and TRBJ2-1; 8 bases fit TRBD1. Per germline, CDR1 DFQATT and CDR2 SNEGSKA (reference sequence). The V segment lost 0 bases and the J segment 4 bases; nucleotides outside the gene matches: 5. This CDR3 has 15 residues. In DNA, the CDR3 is TGCAGTGCTAGAGAGGGGACAGGAGAGTACAATGAGCAGTTCTTC. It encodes CSAREGTGEYNEQFF.

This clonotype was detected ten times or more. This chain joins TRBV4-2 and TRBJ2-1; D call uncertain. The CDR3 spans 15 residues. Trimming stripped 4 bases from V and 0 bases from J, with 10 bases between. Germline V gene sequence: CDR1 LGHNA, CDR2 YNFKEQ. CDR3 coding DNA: TGTGCCAGCAGCCCCAGTGGGGTCTCCTACAATGAGCAGTTCTTC. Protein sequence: CASSPSGVSYNEQFF.

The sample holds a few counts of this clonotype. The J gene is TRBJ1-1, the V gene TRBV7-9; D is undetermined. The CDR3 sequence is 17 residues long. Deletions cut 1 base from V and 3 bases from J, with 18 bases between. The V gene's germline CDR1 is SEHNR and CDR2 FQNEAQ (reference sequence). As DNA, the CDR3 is TGTGCCAGCAGCTTAGGGCCCCAGTACGAGGTTGACACTGAAGCTTTCTTT. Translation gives CASSLGPQYEVDTEAFF.

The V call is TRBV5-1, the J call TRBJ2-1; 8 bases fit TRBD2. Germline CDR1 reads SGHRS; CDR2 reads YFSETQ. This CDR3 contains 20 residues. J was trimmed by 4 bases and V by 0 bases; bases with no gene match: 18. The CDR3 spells CASSLAWVAGKRPTYNEQFF. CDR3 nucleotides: TGCGCCAGCAGCTTGGCCTGGGTAGCGGGGAAGCGGCCAACTTACAATGAGCAGTTCTTC.

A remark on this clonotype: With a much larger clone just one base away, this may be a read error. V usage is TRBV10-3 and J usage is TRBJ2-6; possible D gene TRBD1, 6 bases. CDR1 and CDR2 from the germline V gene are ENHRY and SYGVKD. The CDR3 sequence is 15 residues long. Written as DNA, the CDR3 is TGTGCCATCAGGAAACAGGGCTCTGGGGCCGACGTCCTGACTTTC. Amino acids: CAIRKQGSGADVLTF.

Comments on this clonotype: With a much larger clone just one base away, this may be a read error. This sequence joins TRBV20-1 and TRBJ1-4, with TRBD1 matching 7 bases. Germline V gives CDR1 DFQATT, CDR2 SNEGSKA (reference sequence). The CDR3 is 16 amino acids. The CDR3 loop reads CSARAGTATRNEKPFF. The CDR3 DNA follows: TGCAGTGCTAGGGCCGGGACAGCGACACGTAATGAAAAACCGTTTTTT.

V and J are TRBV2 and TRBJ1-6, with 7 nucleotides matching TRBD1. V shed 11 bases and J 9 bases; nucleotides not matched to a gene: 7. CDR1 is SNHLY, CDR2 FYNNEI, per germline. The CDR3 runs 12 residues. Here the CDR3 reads CAGRQGGSPLHF. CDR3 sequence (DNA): TGTGCCGGTCGACAGGGTGGTTCACCCCTCCACTTT.

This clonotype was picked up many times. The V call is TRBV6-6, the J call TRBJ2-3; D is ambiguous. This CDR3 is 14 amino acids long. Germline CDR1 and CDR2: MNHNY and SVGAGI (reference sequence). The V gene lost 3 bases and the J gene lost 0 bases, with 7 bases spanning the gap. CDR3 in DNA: TGTGCCAGCAGTTATGACCGTAGCACAGATACGCAGTATTTT. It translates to CASSYDRSTDTQYF.

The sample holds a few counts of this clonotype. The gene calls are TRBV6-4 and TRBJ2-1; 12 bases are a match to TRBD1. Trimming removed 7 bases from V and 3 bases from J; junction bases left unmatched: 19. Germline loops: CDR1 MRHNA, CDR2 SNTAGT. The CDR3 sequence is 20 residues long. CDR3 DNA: TGTGCCAGCACTCCCCCTGGGACAGGGGGCGCGGGGGGCCTCTACAATGAGCAGTTCTTC. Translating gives CASTPPGTGGAGGLYNEQFF.

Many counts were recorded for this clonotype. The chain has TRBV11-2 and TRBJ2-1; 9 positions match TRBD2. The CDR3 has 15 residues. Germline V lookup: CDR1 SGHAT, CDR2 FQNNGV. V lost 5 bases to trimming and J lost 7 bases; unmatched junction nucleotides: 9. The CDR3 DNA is TGTGCCAGCAGCAAGGGACTAGCTAAGGGTAATGAGCAGTTCTTC. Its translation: CASSKGLAKGNEQFF.

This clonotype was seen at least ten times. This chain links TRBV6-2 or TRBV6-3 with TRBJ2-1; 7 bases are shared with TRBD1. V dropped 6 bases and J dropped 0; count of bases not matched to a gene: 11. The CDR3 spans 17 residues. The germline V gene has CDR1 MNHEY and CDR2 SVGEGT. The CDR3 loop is CASRPTTGKSSYNEQFF. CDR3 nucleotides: TGTGCCAGCAGGCCGACGACAGGGAAGAGCTCCTACAATGAGCAGTTCTTC.

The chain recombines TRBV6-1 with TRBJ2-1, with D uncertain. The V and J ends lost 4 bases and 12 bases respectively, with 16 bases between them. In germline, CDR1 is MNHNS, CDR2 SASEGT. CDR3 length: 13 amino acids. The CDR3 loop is CASSAGNSYGQFF. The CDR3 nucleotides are TGTGCCAGCAGTGCAGGTAACAGTTACGGGCAGTTCTTC.

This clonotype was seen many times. Here the CDR3 reads CSATIPYEQYF. DNA for the CDR3: TGCAGTGCCACCATCCCCTACGAGCAGTACTTC. The V and J genes are TRBV20-1 and TRBJ2-7; D is unclear. The germline V gene encodes CDR1 DFQATT and CDR2 SNEGSKA (reference sequence). CDR3 length: 11 amino acids. V lost 6 bases to trimming and J lost 2 bases, with 8 bases between them.

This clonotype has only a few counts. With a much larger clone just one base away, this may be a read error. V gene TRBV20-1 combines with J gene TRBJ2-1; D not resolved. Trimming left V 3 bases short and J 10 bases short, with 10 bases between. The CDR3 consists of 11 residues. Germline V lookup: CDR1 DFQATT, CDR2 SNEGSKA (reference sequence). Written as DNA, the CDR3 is TGCAGTGCTAGCGTGGACCCCGAGCAGTTCTTC. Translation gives CSASVDPEQFF.

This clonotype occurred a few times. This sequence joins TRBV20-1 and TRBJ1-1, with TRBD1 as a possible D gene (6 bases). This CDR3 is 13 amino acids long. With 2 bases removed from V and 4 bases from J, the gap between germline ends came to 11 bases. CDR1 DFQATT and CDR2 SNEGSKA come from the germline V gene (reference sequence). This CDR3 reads CSARQGTTTEAFF. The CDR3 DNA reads TGCAGTGCTAGACAAGGGACAACCACTGAAGCTTTCTTT.

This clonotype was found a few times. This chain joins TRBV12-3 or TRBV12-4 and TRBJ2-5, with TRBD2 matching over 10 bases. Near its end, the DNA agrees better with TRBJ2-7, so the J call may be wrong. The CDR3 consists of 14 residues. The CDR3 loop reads CASSNSGGSFEQYF. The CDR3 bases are TGTGCCAGCAGTAATAGCGGGGGGTCATTCGAGCAGTACTTC.

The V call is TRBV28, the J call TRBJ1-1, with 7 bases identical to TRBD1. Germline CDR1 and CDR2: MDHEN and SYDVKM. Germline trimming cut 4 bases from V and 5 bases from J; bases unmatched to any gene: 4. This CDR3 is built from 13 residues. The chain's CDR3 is CASSWAGGTEAFF. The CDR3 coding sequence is TGTGCCAGCAGTTGGGCAGGGGGAACTGAAGCTTTCTTT.

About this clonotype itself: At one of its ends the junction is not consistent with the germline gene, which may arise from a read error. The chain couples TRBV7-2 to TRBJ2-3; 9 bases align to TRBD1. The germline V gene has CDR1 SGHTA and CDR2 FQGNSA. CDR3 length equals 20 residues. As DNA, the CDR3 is TGTGCCGGCAGCTCCCTTGAGGGGGTGGCCGGGACAGGGATCCCAGATACGCAGTATTTT. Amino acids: CAGSSLEGVAGTGIPDTQYF.

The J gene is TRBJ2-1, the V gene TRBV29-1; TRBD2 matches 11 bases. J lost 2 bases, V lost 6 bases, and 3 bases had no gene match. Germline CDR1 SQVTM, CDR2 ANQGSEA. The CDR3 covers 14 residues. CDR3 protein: CSVAGLAAYNEQFF. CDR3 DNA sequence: TGCAGCGTCGCGGGACTAGCGGCCTACAATGAGCAGTTCTTC.